The text below deals with one T cell receptor beta chain. The CDR3 is made up of 15 amino acids. V lost 5 bases and J 6 bases, leaving 14 bases between the germline ends. Germline CDR1 reads SGHTA; CDR2 reads FQGTGA. These data belong to a study of T cell responses to AZD1222 COVID-19 vaccine. Sequenced by immunoSEQ multiplex PCR; TCRdb stores in-frame clones only, minus some. This sample has tens of thousands of clones, with 70% to 90% found just once. The chain combines TRBV7-3 with TRBJ1-6; the D is unclear. This TCR came from an adult in good health. Here the sequenced sample was peripheral blood, taken on day 0 of AZD1222 vaccination. CDR3 sequence (DNA): TGTGCCAGCAGCCCCTCGACATCGGCTAATTCACCCCTCCACTTT. It codes for CASSPSTSANSPLHF.